The 15 T cell receptor beta chains listed next were all sequenced from one sample in a study of cytomegalovirus exposure and HLA in healthy donors. A multiplex PCR was run with 60 Vbeta primers and 13 Jbeta primers. The method was immunoSEQ multiplex PCR; TCRdb's version includes in-frame clones alone and lacks a portion of them. In the table there are fewer than 200,000 clones, roughly 82% of which are singletons. Sequencing input: PBMCs. These receptors all stem from a man between 50 and 59 years old in good health and CMV-seropositive.

The chain employs TRBV6-1 and TRBJ2-7; 10 nucleotides align to TRBD2. Losses at the gene ends were 5 bases for V and 5 bases for J; bases not matched to a gene: 6. The CDR3 loop spans 14 amino acids. CDR1 is MNHNS and CDR2 is SASEGT in the germline V gene. As DNA, the CDR3 is TGTGCCAGCAGTACCCTAGCGGGAGTGAACGAGCAGTACTTC. Translated: CASSTLAGVNEQYF.

The chain employs TRBV5-1 and TRBJ2-5, with D possibly being TRBD1 (5 bases). The CDR3 is 15 residues long. Germline CDR1 is SGHRS and CDR2 is YFSETQ. V lost 0 bases to trimming and J lost 1 base, with 10 bases between them. The CDR3 sequence is CASSLGDSSQETQYF. The CDR3, as DNA: TGCGCCAGCAGCTTGGGAGACAGCTCCCAAGAGACCCAGTACTTC. The full variable domain, completed using reference TRBV5-1 and TRBJ2-5, is KAGVTQTPRYLIKTRGQQVTLSCSPISGHRSVSWYQQTPGQGLQFLFEYFSETQRNKGNFPGRFSGRQFSNSRSEMNVSTLELGDSALYLCASSLGDSSQETQYFGPGTRLLVL.

The rearrangement links TRBV10-3 to TRBJ1-4, with D uncertain. This CDR3 is 14 amino acids long. Looked up from germline, CDR1 is ENHRY and CDR2 is SYGVKD. V was cut by 5 bases and J by 8 bases, with 15 bases left in between. CDR3 loop: CAISTQNRGEKLFF. CDR3 DNA sequence: TGTGCCATCAGTACGCAAAACCGAGGGGAAAAACTGTTTTTT.

The chain couples TRBV29-1 to TRBJ1-2, with TRBD1 matching 10 bases. The ends lost 4 bases at V and 7 bases at J; junction bases unmatched: 9. The CDR3 has 14 residues. Germline V lookup: CDR1 SQVTM, CDR2 ANQGSEA. The CDR3 nucleotides are TGCAGCGTTGCCCGCGACAGGGGGCGAGGTGGCTACACCTTC. Its translation is CSVARDRGRGGYTF.

The V call is TRBV13, the J call TRBJ1-2; 12 bases are a match to TRBD1. Germline lookup yields CDR1 PRHDT and CDR2 FYEKMQ (reference sequence). Trimming took 2 bases from V and 7 from J; bases not matched to a gene: 8. The CDR3 is 16 amino acids. The CDR3 region is CASSLRRGQGAAGYTF. In nucleotides, the CDR3 is TGTGCCAGCAGCTTACGGCGGGGACAGGGGGCTGCTGGCTACACCTTC.

V is TRBV19 and J is TRBJ1-2; D ambiguous. This CDR3 region has 15 residues. The germline V gene has CDR1 LNHDA and CDR2 SQIVND (reference sequence). V shed 5 bases and J shed 4 bases, with 17 bases lying between them. CDR3: CASSSAAGSLYGYTF. CDR3 DNA sequence: TGTGCCAGTAGTTCCGCGGCGGGATCCCTCTATGGCTACACCTTC. The variable domain in full, completed from reference TRBV19 and TRBJ1-2, reads DGGITQSPKYLFRKEGQNVTLSCEQNLNHDAMYWYRQDPGQGLRLIYYSQIVNDFQKGDIAEGYSVSREKKESFPLTVTSAQKNPTAFYLCASSSAAGSLYGYTFGSGTRLTVV.

This rearrangement joins TRBV2 to TRBJ1-6, with 10 bases lining up with TRBD1. This CDR3 region has 14 residues. The V gene's germline CDR1 is SNHLY and CDR2 FYNNEI. The V segment lost 5 bases and the J segment 6 bases; nucleotides outside the gene matches: 1. The CDR3 DNA reads as TGTGCCAGCAGTTGGACAGGGGGTAATTCACCCCTCCACTTT. Protein: CASSWTGGNSPLHF.

V is TRBV2 and J is TRBJ1-1; D perhaps matches TRBD1 (5 bases). The CDR3 runs to 14 residues. CDR1 is SNHLY and CDR2 is FYNNEI in the germline V gene. With 6 bases removed from V and 1 base from J, the gap between germline ends came to 12 bases. The CDR3 here is CASSAGQGNTEAFF. CDR3 bases: TGTGCCAGCAGCGCGGGGCAGGGGAACACTGAAGCTTTCTTT.

The chain is built from TRBV10-3 and TRBJ1-3; possible D gene TRBD1, 5 bases. The V and J ends lost 9 bases and 2 bases respectively, with 11 bases between them. This CDR3 has 13 amino acids. Looked up from germline, CDR1 is ENHRY and CDR2 is SYGVKD. CDR3 sequence: CAIGTHTGNTIYF. CDR3 in DNA: TGTGCCATAGGGACTCACACTGGAAACACCATATATTTT.

V and J are TRBV19 and TRBJ2-3; 7 bases are a match to TRBD1. V lost 5 bases to trimming and J lost 1 base; unmatched junction nucleotides: 3. Germline-derived CDR1 and CDR2 are LNHDA and SQIVND (reference sequence). The CDR3 length is 14 residues. CDR3 DNA sequence: TGTGCCAGTAGTCCTGGACAGGGCACAGATACGCAGTATTTT. Translated: CASSPGQGTDTQYF.

V and J are TRBV7-2 and TRBJ2-5, with TRBD2 matching over 14 bases. Trimming cost V 4 bases and J 0 bases; bases outside gene matches: 4. Looked up from germline, CDR1 is SGHTA and CDR2 is FQGNSA. The CDR3 spans 17 residues. The CDR3 spells CASSSRLAGGYQETQYF. CDR3 in DNA: TGTGCCAGCAGCTCCAGACTAGCGGGGGGGTACCAAGAGACCCAGTACTTC.

The chain uses TRBV6-5 and TRBJ1-1, with TRBD1 matching 8 bases. Germline CDR1 is MNHEY and CDR2 is SVGAGI. This CDR3 region has 15 residues. With V trimmed by 4 bases and J by 6 bases, 10 bases remained unmatched. The CDR3 loop reads CASSLKQGGFAEAFF. In DNA, the CDR3 is TGTGCCAGCAGTTTGAAACAGGGGGGGTTCGCTGAAGCTTTCTTT.

The chain has TRBV5-6 and TRBJ2-5; D is perhaps TRBD2 (5 bases). Trimming took 3 bases from V and 5 from J, leaving 11 bases between them. The CDR3 contains 13 residues. Looked up from germline, CDR1 is SGHDT and CDR2 is YYEEEE. The CDR3 here is CASSSDFEETQYF. CDR3 coding DNA: TGTGCCAGCAGCTCGGACTTCGAGGAGACCCAGTACTTC.

The V gene is TRBV13, the J gene TRBJ2-7, with D maybe TRBD1 (6 bases). V shed 1 base and J shed 2 bases, with 18 bases lying between them. The CDR3 sequence is 17 residues long. CDR1 and CDR2 (germline): PRHDT, FYEKMQ (reference sequence). The CDR3 nucleotides are TGTGCCAGCAGCTTAGTATCCTACGGGACACAGACCTACGAGCAGTACTTC. It specifies CASSLVSYGTQTYEQYF. The full variable domain, rest sourced from reference TRBV13 and TRBJ2-7, is AAGVIQSPRHLIKEKRETATLKCYPIPRHDTVYWYQQGPGQDPQFLISFYEKMQSDKGSIPDRFSAQQFSDYHSELNMSSLELGDSALYFCASSLVSYGTQTYEQYFGPGTRLTVT.

Comment on this clone: The junction departs from the called germline gene at one end, perhaps through a read error. V and J are TRBV7-9 and TRBJ2-6, with no clear D. The CDR3 consists of 15 residues. Germline V CDR1 and CDR2: SEHNR, FQNEAQ (reference sequence). CDR3 amino acids: CSSSLSESGANVLTF. The CDR3, as DNA: TGTTCCAGCAGCTTAAGCGAATCTGGGGCCAACGTCCTGACTTTC.